This T cell receptor beta chain was captured by sequencing in a study of blood T cell repertoires in COVID-19 (dated by TCRdb to 2018 to 2021). Regarding the complete study: The collaborator samples originated in the United States, Italy and Spain and spanned the acute and convalescent phases of COVID-19. The sample metadata nearly always contained a de-identified subject ID, COVID-19 status, age in years and sex. The prospective study material was composed of cDNA or gDNA derived from T cells, B-cell-depleted T cells, or PBMCs. The dataset comprised deeply sampled blood TCRbeta repertoires from subjects exposed to, actively infected with, or recovered from COVID-19. Where available, HLA class I and class II types were taken from metadata supplied by the sample provider and were not determined by assay-based typing. The samples were drawn from the first 160 participants of the ongoing ImmuneRACE study and from some 1,300 subjects provided by 6 global collaborators. The repertoires were made available in a free public database intended to serve as a resource for research on the immune response to SARS-CoV-2.

TCRbeta CDR3 regions were amplified from genomic DNA by means of the immunoSEQ Assay, a bias-controlled multiplex PCR. The authors' pipeline ran thus. The number of nucleated cells in each sample was estimated by amplification of reference gene primers within the assay. To quantify the absolute abundance of each unique TCRbeta CDR3 rearrangement, sequence reads were collapsed and filtered. For each sample, productive Simpson clonality was calculated by taking the square root of Simpson's diversity index across productive rearrangements. Here the immuneACCESS table is served through TCRdb, limited to in-frame sequences with V and J called. Missing clones are a known gap in these copies; in checked studies unresolved V genes cover under half, and the rest lacks a known reason. That table supplies the V and J calls and clone size; D and trimming were determined from the DNA. The sample yields a few hundred thousand clones; roughly 90% were counted once. The top ten constitute 8% to 10% of the sample.

What the authors observed across the whole study: Clinical and demographic metadata were provided uncurated, with the amount varying by source and participant.

Of note for this clone: There is no known antigen for this receptor. Per-base qualities were not stored, and no clone one base away is much larger.

There are 15 amino acids in the CDR3, from cysteine to phenylalanine inclusive. Just CDR3 DNA is preserved here, 45 bases in frame from base 1. Trimming removed 4 bases from V and 7 bases from J; the gene matches leave 10 bases unexplained. CDR1 and CDR2 are drawn from the germline V gene: MGHRA, YSYEKL. Enrolling through a virtual design, the prospective study's participants ranged in age from roughly 18 to 90 years and lived across 20 to 30 United States geographic areas. To assign participants to cohorts, the prospective study relied on clinical history that participants themselves reported in a screening survey and a study questionnaire. For ImmuneRACE Cohort 3, a participant was defined as recovered based on two consecutive negative NP/OP PCR tests, clearance by a healthcare professional, or resolution of symptoms. In the prospective study, whole blood, serum and a nasopharyngeal or oropharyngeal swab were collected from each participant by mobile phlebotomists. Prospective study participants could optionally give additional blood draws and questionnaires over an approximately 2-month period. Before DNA extraction, blood samples from the prospective study were shipped at room temperature or frozen.

This clonotype originated in a woman aged 40 to 50 who had recovered from COVID-19. Specimen: PBMCs or T cells enriched from blood (not recorded which). The chain uses TRBV4-1 and TRBJ1-2, with 9 bases in between that match TRBD1. The nucleotide sequence reads TGCGCCAGCAGCCTTTCTTCGGGACAGGGTCGTGGCTACACCTTC. Its coded protein is CASSLSSGQGRGYTF.